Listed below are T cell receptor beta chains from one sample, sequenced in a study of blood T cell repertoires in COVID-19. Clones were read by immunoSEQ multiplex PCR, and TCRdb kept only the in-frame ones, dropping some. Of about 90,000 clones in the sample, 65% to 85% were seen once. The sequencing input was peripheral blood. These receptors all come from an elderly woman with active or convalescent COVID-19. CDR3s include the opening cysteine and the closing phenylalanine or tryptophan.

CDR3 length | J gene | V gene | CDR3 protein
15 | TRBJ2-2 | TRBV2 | CASSERTGWDGELFF
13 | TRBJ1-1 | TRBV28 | CASSTSSTKRAFF
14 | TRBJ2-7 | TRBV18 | CASSRGRGSYEQYF
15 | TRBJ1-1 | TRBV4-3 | CASSKEAGGIAEAFF
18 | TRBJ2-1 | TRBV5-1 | CASSPGKLAGGVMDEQFF
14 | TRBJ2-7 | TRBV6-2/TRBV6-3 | CASSVSGGGHEQYF
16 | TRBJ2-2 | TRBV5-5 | CASSSRQGGNTGELFF
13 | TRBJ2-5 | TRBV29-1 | CSVEGQSGETQYF
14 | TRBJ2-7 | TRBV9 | CASSGRSGGHEQYF
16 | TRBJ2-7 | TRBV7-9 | CASSQAPSGTTYEQYF
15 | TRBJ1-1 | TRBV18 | CASSLDRGYNTEAFF
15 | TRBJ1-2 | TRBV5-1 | CASSLDGGFNYGYTF
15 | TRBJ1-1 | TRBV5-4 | CASSSTGVMNTEAFF
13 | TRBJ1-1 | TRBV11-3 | CASSLQGAAEAFF
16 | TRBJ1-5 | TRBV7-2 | CASSWGRGLGNQPQHF
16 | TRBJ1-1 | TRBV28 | CASSLSSQGFDTEAFF
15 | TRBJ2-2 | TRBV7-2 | CASSSRTGSTGELFF
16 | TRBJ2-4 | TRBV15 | CATSGGQWVGKNIQYF
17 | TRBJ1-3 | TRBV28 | CASSFPLQGAYGNTIYF
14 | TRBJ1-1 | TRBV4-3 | CASSQDGGGTEAFF
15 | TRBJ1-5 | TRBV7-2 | CASSLVASGNQPQHF
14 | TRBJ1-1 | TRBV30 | CAWSRGQEDTEAFF
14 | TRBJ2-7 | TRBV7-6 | CASSSSGVKVEQYF
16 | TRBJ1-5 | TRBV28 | CASSLGGLYSNQPQHF
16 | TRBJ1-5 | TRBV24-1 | CATSEAGTGNNQPQHF
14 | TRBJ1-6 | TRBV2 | CATKGGPYNSPLHF
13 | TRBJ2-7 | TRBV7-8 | CASSSDMYYEQYF
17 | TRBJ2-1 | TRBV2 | CASSEWGAGDTYNEQFF
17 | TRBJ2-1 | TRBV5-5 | CASSFQLAGGTLNEQFF
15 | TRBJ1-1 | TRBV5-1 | CASSLSGTGNTEAFF
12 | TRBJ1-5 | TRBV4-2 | CASSQDKQPQHF
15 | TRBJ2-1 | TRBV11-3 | CASSAGLAGFNEQFF
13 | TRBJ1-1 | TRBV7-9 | CASSFEPNTEAFF
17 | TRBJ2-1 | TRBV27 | CASSREWDGGSGNEQFF
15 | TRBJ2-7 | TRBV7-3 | CASSLAGSTTYEQYF
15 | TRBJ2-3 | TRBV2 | CASSGGGFTTDTQYF
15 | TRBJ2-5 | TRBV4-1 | CASSPRTGGLETQYF
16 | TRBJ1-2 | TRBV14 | CASSQGLAGGFNGYTF
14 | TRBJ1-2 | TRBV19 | CASSPGQGGYGYTF
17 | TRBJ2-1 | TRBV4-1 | CASSQDTAGGLYNEQFF
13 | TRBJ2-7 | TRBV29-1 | CSVAGGRTYEQYF
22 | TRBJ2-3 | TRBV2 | CASSPSRRGTSGRGWVSDTQYF
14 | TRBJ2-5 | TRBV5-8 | CASSLVDRVETQYF
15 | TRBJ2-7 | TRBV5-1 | CASSLATGGGYEQYF
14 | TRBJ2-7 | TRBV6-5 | CASSYRDTLYEQYF
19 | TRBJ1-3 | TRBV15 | CATSRVVLNTVSSGNTIYF
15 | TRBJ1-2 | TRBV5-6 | CASSPRGRGGYGYTF
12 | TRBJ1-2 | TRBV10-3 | CAISESRVGYTF
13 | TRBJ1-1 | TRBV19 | CASSILGGTEAFF
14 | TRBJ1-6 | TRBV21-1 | CASSRDRLGSPLHF
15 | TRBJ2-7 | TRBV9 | CASSVGGTSDNEQYF
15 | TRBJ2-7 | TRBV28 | CASTSTTGVFSEQYF